This T cell receptor (beta chain) was found in a study of cytomegalovirus exposure and HLA in healthy donors. A multiplex PCR was run with 60 Vbeta primers and 13 Jbeta primers. Generated by immunoSEQ multiplex PCR, the TCRdb table keeps only in-frame clones and is missing some. Across about 40,000 clones, the top ten clones capture roughly 1.8% of the sample. Study findings and constraints: Relative to the roughly 690-donor mean, N-insertions were reportedly fewer in an Asian-associated ancestry cluster in a later analysis. Sequencing likely generated an artifact that appeared as a cluster of highly shared sequence variants. The CMV antigen specificity of a few CMV-associated chains was confirmed through in vitro analysis.

Germline loops: CDR1 KGHSH, CDR2 LQKENI. There are 16 residues in the CDR3. Trimming stripped 6 bases from V and 0 bases from J, with 17 bases between. Concerning this clone itself: Its target is unknown.

The clonotype originates from a woman aged 30 to 39 in good health and CMV-seronegative. V gene TRBV18 combines with J gene TRBJ1-2, with D maybe TRBD1 (6 bases). Input material: PBMCs. This CDR3 is CASSASAQGANYGYTF. CDR3 DNA: TGTGCCAGCTCGGCCTCAGCACAGGGCGCTAACTATGGCTACACCTTC.